There are a few counts of the clone carrying this T cell receptor (beta chain). Its antigen is unidentified. One entry per CDR3 protein results from TCRdb running MiXCR on the reads. The table shows fewer than 1,000,000 distinct CDR3 sequences, with roughly 31% occurring only once. This specimen comes from a study of T cell repertoires in cytomegalovirus infection. Study-level information: Recently identified HLA-C-restricted CMV epitopes were among the peptides used. Public TCR beta signatures marked donors with CMV infection and the matching HLA.

Study-wide points: Ex vivo, HLA-C-restricted CMV-specific TCR beta clonotypes prevailed over the rest of the response. Public TCR beta family frequency separated CMV-and-HLA carriers, including in an independent cohort.

The sample was cultured CD8+ T cells from PBMCs, taken from culture after CMV antigen stimulation. The TCR comes from a human donor in good health (CMV status not recorded). Some clones in this sample may be carry-over from other donors' samples.

In nucleotides, the CDR3 is TGTGCCGCAGCGGTCGGTATCGGTCTGGACGGAGAGAGCGAGGTCTATGGCTACACCTTC. It translates to CAAAVGIGLDGESEVYGYTF. V and J are TRBV6-1 and TRBJ1-2; no clear D gene. This CDR3 is 20 amino acids long. CDR1 and CDR2 from the germline V gene are MNHNS and SASEGT. The germline V and J ends were trimmed by 11 bases and 4 bases, with 38 bases remaining between them.